The following is a TCR beta chain sequence with its context. Its specificity is unknown. The time point was: pre-sensitization, week 0. Sample treatment: therapeutic diphenylcyclopropenone sensitization with weekly scalp DPC. Venepuncture was done earlier than the placement of each patch test. The sample comes from a study of human T cells and chemical hapten exposure. At the level of the study: Each patient's scalp received weekly diphenylcyclopropenone throughout the roughly 23-week study. Small pooled library volume differences mainly caused per-sample TCR yield variation. Whole-study results and caveats: Counts of TCRs above 1 in 1000 frequency stayed unchanged with DPC sensitization.

One entry per CDR3 protein, called by TCRdb with MiXCR from the RACE reads. The data show approximately 400,000 distinct CDR3 sequences, with roughly 5.3% seen just once and roughly 2.6% held by the top ten. The junction had 6 bases not matched to a gene; V was cut back by 4 bases and J by 3 bases. The length of the CDR3 is 14 residues. Germline lookup yields CDR1 MNHEY and CDR2 SMNVEV (reference sequence). Sequenced material: whole blood, taken in connection with sensitization to the hapten diphenylcyclopropenone (DPC). The chain joins TRBV27 to TRBJ2-7; 7 bases map to TRBD1. The sequence was collected from a woman in her forties or fifties with alopecia areata. Some clones in this sample may be carry-over from other donors' samples. CDR3 in amino acids: CASSSGQLYYEQYF. The CDR3 DNA reads as TGTGCCAGCAGTTCGGGACAGCTTTACTACGAGCAGTACTTC.